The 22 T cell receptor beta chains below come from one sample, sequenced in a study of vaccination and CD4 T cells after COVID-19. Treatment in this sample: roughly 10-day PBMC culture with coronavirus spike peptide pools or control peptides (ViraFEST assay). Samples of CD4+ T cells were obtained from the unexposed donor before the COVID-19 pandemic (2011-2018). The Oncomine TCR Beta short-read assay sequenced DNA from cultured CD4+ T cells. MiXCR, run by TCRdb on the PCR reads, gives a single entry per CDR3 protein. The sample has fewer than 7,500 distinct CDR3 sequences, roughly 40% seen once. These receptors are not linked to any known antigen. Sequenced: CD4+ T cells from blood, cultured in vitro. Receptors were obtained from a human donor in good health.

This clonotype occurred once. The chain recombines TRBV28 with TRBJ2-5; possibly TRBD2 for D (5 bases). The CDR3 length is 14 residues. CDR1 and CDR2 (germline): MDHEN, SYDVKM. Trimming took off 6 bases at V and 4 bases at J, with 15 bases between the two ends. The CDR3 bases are TGTGCCAGCAGCCGCCCGGGGAGCGCAGAGACCCAGTACTTC. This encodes CASSRPGSAETQYF.

CDR3 sequence (DNA): TGCGCCAGCAGCTTGCACCACGGACAGACCTACGAGCAGTACTTC. It yields the protein CASSLHHGQTYEQYF. This chain joins TRBV5-1 and TRBJ2-7, with a tentative D call TRBD1 (6 bases). Trimming removed 1 base at V and 2 bases at J, with 13 bases between. The CDR3 covers 15 residues. Looked up from germline, CDR1 is SGHRS and CDR2 is YFSETQ.

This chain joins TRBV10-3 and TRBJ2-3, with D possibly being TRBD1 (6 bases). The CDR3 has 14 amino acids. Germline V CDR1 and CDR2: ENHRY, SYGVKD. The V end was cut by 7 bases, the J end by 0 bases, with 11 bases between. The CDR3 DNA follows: TGTGCCATCAACACAGGGTCTAGCACAGATACGCAGTATTTT. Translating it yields CAINTGSSTDTQYF.

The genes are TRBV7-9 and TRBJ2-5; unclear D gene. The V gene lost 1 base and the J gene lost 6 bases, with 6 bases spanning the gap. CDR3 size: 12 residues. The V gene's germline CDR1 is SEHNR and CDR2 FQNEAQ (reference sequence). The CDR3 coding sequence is TGTGCCAGCAGCTTAGGCCCGAAGACCCAGTACTTC. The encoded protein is CASSLGPKTQYF.

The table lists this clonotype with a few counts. CDR3 coding DNA: TGTGCCAGCAGCTTAGGGCGTCCGGGCGGAACCTCCTACGAGCAGTACTTC. This encodes CASSLGRPGGTSYEQYF. The chain recombines TRBV7-2 with TRBJ2-7; D is uncertain. The CDR3 has 17 residues. CDR1 and CDR2 (germline): SGHTA, FQGNSA. Trimming took off 1 base at V and 0 bases at J, with 16 bases between the two ends.

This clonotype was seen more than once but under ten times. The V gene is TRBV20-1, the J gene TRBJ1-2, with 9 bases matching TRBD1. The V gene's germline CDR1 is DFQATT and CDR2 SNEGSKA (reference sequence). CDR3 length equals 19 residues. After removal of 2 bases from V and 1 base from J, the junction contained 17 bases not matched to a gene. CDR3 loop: CSARHPLEDRGSFNYGYTF. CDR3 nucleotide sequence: TGCAGTGCTAGACACCCCCTTGAGGACAGGGGATCCTTTAACTATGGCTACACCTTC.

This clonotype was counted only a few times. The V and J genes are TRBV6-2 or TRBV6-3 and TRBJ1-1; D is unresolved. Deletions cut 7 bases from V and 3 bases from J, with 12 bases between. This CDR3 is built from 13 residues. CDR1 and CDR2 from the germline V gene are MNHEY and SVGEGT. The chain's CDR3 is CASKPGRYTEAFF. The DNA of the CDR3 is TGTGCCAGCAAACCTGGACGGTACACTGAAGCTTTCTTT.

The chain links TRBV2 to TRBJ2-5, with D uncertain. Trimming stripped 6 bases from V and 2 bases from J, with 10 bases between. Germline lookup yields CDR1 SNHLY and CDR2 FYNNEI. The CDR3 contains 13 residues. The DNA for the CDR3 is TGTGCCAGCAGCCAGGTGGGACAAGAGACCCAGTACTTC. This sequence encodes CASSQVGQETQYF.

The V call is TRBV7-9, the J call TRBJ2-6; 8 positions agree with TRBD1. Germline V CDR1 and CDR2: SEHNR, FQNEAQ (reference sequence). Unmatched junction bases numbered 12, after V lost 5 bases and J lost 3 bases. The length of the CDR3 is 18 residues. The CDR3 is CASSTSTGAVFGANVLTF. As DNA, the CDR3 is TGTGCCAGCAGCACCTCGACAGGGGCCGTTTTTGGGGCCAACGTCCTGACTTTC.

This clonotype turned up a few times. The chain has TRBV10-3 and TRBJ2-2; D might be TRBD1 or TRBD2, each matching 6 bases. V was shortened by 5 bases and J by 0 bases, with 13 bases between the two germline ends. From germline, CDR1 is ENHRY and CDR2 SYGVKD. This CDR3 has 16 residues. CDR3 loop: CAISTGRLANTGELFF. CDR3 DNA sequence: TGTGCCATCAGTACAGGGCGACTAGCGAACACCGGGGAGCTGTTTTTT.

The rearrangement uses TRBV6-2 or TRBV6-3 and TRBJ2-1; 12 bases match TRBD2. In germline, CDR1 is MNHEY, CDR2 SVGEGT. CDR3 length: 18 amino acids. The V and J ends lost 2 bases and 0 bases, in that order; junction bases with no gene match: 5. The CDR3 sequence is CASSYTLAGGLSYNEQFF. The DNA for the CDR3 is TGTGCCAGCAGTTACACACTAGCGGGGGGCCTCTCCTACAATGAGCAGTTCTTC.

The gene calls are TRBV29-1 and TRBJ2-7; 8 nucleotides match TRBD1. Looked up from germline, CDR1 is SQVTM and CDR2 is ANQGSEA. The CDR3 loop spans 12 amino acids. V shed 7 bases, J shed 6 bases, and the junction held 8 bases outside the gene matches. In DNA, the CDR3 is TGCAGCGGGGAGACAGGGGCGGGCGAGCAGTACTTC. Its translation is CSGETGAGEQYF.

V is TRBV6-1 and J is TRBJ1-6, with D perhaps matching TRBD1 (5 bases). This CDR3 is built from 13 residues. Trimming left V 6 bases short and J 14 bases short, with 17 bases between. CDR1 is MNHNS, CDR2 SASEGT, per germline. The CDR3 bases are TGTGCCAGCAGGGTACCACAGGAAAGAGCCCTCCACTTT. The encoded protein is CASRVPQERALHF.

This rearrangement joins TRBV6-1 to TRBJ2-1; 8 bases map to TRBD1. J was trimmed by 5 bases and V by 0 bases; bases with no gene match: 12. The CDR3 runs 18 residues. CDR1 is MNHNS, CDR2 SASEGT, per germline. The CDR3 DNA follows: TGTGCCAGCAGTGAAGCTGGGTGGACAGGGATCGGGAACAATGAGCAGTTCTTC. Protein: CASSEAGWTGIGNNEQFF.

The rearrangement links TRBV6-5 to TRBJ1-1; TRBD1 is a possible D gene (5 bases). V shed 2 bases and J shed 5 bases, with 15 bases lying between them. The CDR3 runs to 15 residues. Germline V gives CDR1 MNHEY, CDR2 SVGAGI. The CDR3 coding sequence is TGTGCCAGCAGTTACCCGCGGCAGGGAGGGACTGAAGCTTTCTTT. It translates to CASSYPRQGGTEAFF.

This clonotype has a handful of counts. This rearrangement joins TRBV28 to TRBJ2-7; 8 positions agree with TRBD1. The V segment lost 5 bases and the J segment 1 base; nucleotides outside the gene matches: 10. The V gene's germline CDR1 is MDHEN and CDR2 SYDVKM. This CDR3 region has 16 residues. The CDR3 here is CASSENPRGRSYEQYF. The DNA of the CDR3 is TGTGCCAGCAGTGAGAACCCCAGGGGGCGATCCTACGAGCAGTACTTC. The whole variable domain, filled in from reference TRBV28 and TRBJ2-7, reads DVKVTQSSRYLVKRTGEKVFLECVQDMDHENMFWYRQDPGLGLRLIYFSYDVKMKEKGDIPEGYSVSREKKERFSLILESASTNQTSMYLCASSENPRGRSYEQYFGPGTRLTVT.

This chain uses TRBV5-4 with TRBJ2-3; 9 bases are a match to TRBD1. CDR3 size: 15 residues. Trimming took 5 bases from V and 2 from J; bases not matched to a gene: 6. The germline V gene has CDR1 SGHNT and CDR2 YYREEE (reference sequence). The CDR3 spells CASSPDRGPTDTQYF. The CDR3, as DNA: TGTGCCAGCAGTCCGGACAGGGGCCCCACAGATACGCAGTATTTT. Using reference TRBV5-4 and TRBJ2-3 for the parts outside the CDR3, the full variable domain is ETGVTQSPTHLIKTRGQQVTLRCSSQSGHNTVSWYQQALGQGPQFIFQYYREEENGRGNFPPRFSGLQFPNYSSELNVNALELDDSALYLCASSPDRGPTDTQYFGPGTRLTVL.

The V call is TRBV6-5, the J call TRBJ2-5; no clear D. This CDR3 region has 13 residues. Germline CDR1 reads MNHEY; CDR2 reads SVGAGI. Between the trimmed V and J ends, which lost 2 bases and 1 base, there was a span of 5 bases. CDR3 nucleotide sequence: TGTGCCAGCAGTTACGCTCTCCAAGAGACCCAGTACTTC. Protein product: CASSYALQETQYF.

CDR3 sequence reads: CASKWTGSSTEAFF. The CDR3 DNA follows: TGTGCCAGCAAGTGGACAGGAAGTAGCACTGAAGCTTTCTTT. The V gene is TRBV12-3 or TRBV12-4, the J gene TRBJ1-1; 7 bases are shared with TRBD1. With V trimmed by 7 bases and J by 4 bases, 9 bases remained unmatched. The CDR3 is made up of 14 amino acids.

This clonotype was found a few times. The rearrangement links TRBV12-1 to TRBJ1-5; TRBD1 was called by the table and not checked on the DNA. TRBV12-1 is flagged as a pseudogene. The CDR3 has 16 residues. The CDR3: CASRDTEQGANQPQHF. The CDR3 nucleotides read TGTGCCAGCAGGGATACCGAACAGGGAGCGAATCAGCCCCAGCATTTT.

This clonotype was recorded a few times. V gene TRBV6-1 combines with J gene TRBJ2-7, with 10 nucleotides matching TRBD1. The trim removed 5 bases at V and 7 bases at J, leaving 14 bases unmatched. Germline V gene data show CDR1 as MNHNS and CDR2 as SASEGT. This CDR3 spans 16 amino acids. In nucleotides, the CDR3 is TGTGCCAGCAGTACAATCCGGGACAGGGGACTTTTGGAGCAGTACTTC. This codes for CASSTIRDRGLLEQYF.

CDR3 bases: TGTGCCAGTAGTGATAGGCCAGGGGGGAAAGCTTTCTTT. It is translated as CASSDRPGGKAFF. The V and J genes are TRBV19 and TRBJ1-1, with TRBD1 matching over 7 bases. The germline V gene encodes CDR1 LNHDA and CDR2 SQIVND (reference sequence). The CDR3 length is 13 residues. Losses at the gene ends were 5 bases for V and 9 bases for J; bases not matched to a gene: 9.